This T cell receptor (beta chain) was identified in a study of cytomegalovirus exposure and HLA in healthy donors. The germline V and J ends were trimmed by 8 bases and 4 bases, with 6 bases remaining between them. The CDR3 totals 10 residues. CDR1 and CDR2 from the germline V gene are SNHLY and FYNNEI. Some clones are missing from TCRdb's copy, which holds only in-frame ones; the method was immunoSEQ multiplex PCR. The sample contains 150,000 or so clones, around 81% of which appear only once. This clone appeared a few times. The TCR comes from a man aged 25 to 45 in good health and CMV-seropositive. Sequences were obtained from PBMCs. The rearrangement links TRBV2 to TRBJ2-7, with D uncertain. CDR3 protein: CASSTYEQYF. For the CDR3, the DNA is TGTGCCAGCTCAACATACGAGCAGTACTTC.